The present T cell receptor (beta chain) was sequenced within a study of cytomegalovirus exposure and HLA in healthy donors. The CDR3 consists of 20 residues. The germline gives CDR1 MGHRA, CDR2 YSYEKL. The V segment lost 8 bases and the J segment 2 bases; nucleotides outside the gene matches: 17. The primer mix had 60 Vbeta and 13 Jbeta primers. Only in-frame clones appear in the TCRdb table, and some are missing; sequencing was by immunoSEQ multiplex PCR. The sample holds under 200,000 clones. V gene TRBV4-1 combines with J gene TRBJ2-2; 13 positions agree with TRBD2. The sequenced material came from PBMCs. The receptor was derived from a man under 40 in good health and CMV-seronegative. As DNA, the CDR3 is TGCGCCAGCGGACGACGACTAGCGGGGGGCCTAAACACTAACACCGGGGAGCTGTTTTTT. It translates to CASGRRLAGGLNTNTGELFF.